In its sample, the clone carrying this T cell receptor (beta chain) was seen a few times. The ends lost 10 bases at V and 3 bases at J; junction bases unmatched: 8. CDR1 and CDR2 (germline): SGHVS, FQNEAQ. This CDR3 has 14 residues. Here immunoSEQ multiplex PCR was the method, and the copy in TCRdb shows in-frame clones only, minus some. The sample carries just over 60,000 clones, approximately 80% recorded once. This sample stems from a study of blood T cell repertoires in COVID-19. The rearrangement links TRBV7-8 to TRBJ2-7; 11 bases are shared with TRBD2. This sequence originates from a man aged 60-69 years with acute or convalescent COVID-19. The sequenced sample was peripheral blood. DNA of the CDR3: TGTGCCACCCAGGGACTAGCGGAGGACTACGAGCAGTACTTC. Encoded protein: CATQGLAEDYEQYF.